A few counts support the clone carrying this T cell receptor (beta chain). The sample originates from a study of T-cell memory formation after mild COVID-19. The CDR3 length is 13 residues. Trimming pared 11 bases from V and 5 bases from J, leaving 16 bases between. Germline V CDR1 and CDR2: MNHEY, SVGAGI. TCRdb recomputed calls from the 5' RACE reads with MiXCR, one row per CDR3 protein. The sample has approximately 350,000 distinct CDR3 sequences; 10% to 15% are singletons. Sequencing was performed on PBMCs or a T cell subset sorted from them (not recorded which). The source of this sequence is a man between 18 and 29 years old who had mild COVID-19 (a few samples of this study predate the infection). Cell type and time point are not known. This rearrangement joins TRBV6-5 to TRBJ1-5; no firm D call. The CDR3 here is CAAAASEDQPQHF. The CDR3 DNA sequence: TGTGCCGCGGCAGCCTCGGAAGATCAGCCCCAGCATTTT.